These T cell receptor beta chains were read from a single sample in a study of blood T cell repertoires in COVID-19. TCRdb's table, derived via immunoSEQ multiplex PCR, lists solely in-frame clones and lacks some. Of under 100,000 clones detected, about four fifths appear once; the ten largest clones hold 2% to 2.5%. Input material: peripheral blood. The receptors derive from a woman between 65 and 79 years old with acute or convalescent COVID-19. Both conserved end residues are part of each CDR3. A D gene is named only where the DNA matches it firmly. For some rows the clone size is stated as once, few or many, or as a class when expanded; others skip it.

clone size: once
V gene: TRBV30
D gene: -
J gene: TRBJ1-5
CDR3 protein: CAWSAQGFQPQHF
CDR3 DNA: TGTGCCTGGAGCGCTCAGGGTTTTCAGCCCCAGCATTTT

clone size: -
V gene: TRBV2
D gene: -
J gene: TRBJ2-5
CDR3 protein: CASSPRFREETQYF
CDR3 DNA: TGTGCCAGCAGCCCAAGGTTTAGGGAGGAGACCCAGTACTTC

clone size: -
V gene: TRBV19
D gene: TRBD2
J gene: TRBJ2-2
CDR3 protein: CASSRKRGQANTGELFF
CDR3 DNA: TGTGCCAGTAGCCGGAAGCGGGGGCAAGCGAACACCGGGGAGCTGTTTTTT

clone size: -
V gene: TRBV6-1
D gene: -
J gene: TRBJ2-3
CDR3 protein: CASSERAGADTQYF
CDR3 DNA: TGTGCCAGCAGTGAGAGGGCAGGGGCAGATACGCAGTATTTT

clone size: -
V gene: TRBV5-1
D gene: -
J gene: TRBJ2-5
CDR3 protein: CASSLDGGWETQYF
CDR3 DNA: TGCGCCAGCAGCTTGGATGGGGGCTGGGAGACCCAGTACTTC

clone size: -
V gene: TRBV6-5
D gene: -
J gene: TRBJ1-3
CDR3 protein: CASSSPIDGNTIYF
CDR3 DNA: TGTGCCAGCAGTTCCCCGATAGATGGAAACACCATATATTTT

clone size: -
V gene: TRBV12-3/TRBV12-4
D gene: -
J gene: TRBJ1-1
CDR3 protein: CASKGGGTEAFF
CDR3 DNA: TGTGCCAGCAAGGGGGGGGGAACTGAAGCTTTCTTT

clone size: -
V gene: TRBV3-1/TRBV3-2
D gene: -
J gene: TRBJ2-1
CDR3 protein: CASSQEWGDNEQFF
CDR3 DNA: TGTGCCAGCAGCCAAGAATGGGGAGACAATGAGCAGTTCTTC

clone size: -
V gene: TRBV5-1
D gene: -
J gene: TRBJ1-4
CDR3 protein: CASSLDSRNEKLFF
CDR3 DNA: TGCGCCAGCAGCTTGGACAGTCGTAATGAAAAACTGTTTTTT

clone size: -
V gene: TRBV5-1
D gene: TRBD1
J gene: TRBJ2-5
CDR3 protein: CASSRGQGKETQYF
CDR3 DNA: TGCGCCAGCAGCCGGGGACAGGGAAAAGAGACCCAGTACTTC

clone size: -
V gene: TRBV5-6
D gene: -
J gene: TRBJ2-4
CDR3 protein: CASSLVGLENIQYF
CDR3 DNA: TGTGCCAGCAGCTTGGTTGGTTTAGAAAACATTCAGTACTTC

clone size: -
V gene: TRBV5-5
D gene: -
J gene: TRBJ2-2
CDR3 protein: CASSLAGASTGELFF
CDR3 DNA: TGTGCCAGCAGCTTGGCAGGGGCCTCCACCGGGGAGCTGTTTTTT

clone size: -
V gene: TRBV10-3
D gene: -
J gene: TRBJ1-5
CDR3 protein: CAISRGKSNQPQHF
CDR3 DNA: TGTGCCATCAGTCGGGGAAAGAGCAATCAGCCCCAGCATTTT

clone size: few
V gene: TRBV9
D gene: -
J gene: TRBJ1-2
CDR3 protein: CASSVVEGVDYGYTF
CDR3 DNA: TGTGCCAGCAGCGTAGTCGAGGGGGTAGATTATGGCTACACCTTC

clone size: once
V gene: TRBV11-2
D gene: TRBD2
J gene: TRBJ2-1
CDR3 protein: CASSLKGLAGGGEQFF
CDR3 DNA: TGTGCCAGCAGCTTAAAAGGACTAGCGGGGGGAGGTGAGCAGTTCTTC

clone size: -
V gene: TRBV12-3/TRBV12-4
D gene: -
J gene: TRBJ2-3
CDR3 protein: CASMAAGTDTQYF
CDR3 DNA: TGTGCCAGCATGGCGGCAGGGACAGATACGCAGTATTTT

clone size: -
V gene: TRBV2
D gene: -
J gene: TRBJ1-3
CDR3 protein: CASTEGVLSGNTIYF
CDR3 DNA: TGTGCCAGCACCGAGGGGGTTCTCTCTGGAAACACCATATATTTT

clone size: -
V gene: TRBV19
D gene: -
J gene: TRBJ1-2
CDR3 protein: CASSPGTDQGQGYTF
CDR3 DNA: TGTGCCAGTAGCCCGGGCACTGATCAGGGGCAAGGCTACACCTTC

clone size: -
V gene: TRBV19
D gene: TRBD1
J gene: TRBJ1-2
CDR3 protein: CASSSRQGLSSGHGYTF
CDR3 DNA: TGTGCCAGTAGTTCTCGACAGGGCCTGTCATCCGGCCATGGCTACACCTTC

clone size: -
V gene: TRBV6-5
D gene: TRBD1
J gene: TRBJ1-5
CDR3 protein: CASGAGGNQPQHF
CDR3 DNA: TGTGCCAGCGGGGCAGGGGGCAACCAGCCCCAGCATTTT

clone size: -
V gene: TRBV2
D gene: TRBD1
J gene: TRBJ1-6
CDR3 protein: CASSGTVGSPLHF
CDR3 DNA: TGTGCCAGCAGCGGGACAGTCGGTTCACCCCTCCACTTT

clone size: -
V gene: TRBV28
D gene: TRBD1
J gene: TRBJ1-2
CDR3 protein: CASRSTGALNYGYTF
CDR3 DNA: TGTGCCAGCAGGTCGACAGGGGCCTTGAACTATGGCTACACCTTC

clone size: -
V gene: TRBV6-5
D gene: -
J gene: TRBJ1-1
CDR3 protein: CASRRHLTNTEAFF
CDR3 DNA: TGTGCCAGTAGACGACACCTAACGAACACTGAAGCTTTCTTT

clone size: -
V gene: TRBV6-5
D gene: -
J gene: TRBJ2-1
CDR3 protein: CASTGMAGPYNEQFF
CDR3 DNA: TGTGCCAGCACTGGCATGGCGGGACCCTACAATGAGCAGTTCTTC

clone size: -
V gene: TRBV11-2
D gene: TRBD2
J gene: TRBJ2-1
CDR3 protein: CASRDYTFSSYNEQFF
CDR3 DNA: TGTGCCAGCCGGGACTACACCTTCTCCTCCTACAATGAGCAGTTCTTC

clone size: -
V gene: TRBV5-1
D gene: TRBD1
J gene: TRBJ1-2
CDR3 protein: CASSVGGGYGYTF
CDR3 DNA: TGCGCCAGCAGCGTAGGGGGCGGCTATGGCTACACCTTC

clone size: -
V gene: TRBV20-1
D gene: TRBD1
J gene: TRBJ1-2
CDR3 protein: CSASRQGEEGYTF
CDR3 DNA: TGCAGTGCCAGTAGACAGGGAGAGGAAGGCTACACCTTC

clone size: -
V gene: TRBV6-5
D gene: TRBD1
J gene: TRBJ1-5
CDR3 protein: CAATGGWNQPQHF
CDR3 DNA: TGTGCCGCGACAGGGGGCTGGAATCAGCCCCAGCATTTT

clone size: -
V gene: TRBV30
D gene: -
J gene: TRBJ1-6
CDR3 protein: CAWTGLRNSPLHF
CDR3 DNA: TGTGCCTGGACGGGACTCCGTAATTCACCCCTCCACTTT

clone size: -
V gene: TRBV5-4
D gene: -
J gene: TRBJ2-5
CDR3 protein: CASSRGIGETQYF
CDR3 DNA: TGTGCCAGCAGCCGCGGGATAGGAGAGACCCAGTACTTC

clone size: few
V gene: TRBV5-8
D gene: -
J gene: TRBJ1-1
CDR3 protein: CASSLTPMSTEAFF
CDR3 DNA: TGTGCCAGCAGTCTCACTCCGATGAGCACTGAAGCTTTCTTT

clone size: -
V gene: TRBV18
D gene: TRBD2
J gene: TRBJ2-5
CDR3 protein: CASSGTSDEETQYF
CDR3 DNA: TGTGCCAGCTCAGGGACTAGCGACGAAGAGACCCAGTACTTC

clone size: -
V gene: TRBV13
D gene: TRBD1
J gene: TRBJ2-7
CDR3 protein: CASLRTGGTYEQYF
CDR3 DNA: TGTGCCAGCCTTCGGACAGGGGGCACCTACGAGCAGTACTTC

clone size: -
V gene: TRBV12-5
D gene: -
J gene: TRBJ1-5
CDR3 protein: CASGEGSFGPQHF
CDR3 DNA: TGTGCTAGTGGGGAGGGGTCGTTTGGGCCCCAGCATTTT

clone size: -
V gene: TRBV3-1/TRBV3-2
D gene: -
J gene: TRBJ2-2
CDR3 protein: CASSQDGTPKDTGELFF
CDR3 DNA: TGTGCCAGCAGCCAAGACGGGACACCTAAGGACACCGGGGAGCTGTTTTTT

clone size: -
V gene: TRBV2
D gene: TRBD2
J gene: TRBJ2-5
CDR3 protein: CASRGSGGAEATQYF
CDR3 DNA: TGTGCCAGCAGGGGTAGCGGGGGGGCCGAAGCGACCCAGTACTTC

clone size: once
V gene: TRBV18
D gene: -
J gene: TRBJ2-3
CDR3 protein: CASSPVGSADTQYF
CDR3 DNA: TGTGCCAGCTCACCAGTGGGGAGTGCAGATACGCAGTATTTT

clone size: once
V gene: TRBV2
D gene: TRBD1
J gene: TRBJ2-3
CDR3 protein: CASRTGLSTDTQYF
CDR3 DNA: TGTGCCAGCCGGACAGGGTTGAGCACAGATACGCAGTATTTT

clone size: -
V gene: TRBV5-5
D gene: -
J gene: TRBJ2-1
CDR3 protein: CASSLSPSSYNEQFF
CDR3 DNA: TGTGCCAGCAGCTTGAGTCCGAGCTCCTACAATGAGCAGTTCTTC

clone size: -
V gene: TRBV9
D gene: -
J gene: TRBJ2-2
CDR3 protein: CASSVRGSNTGELFF
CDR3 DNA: TGTGCCAGCAGCGTACGCGGATCGAACACCGGGGAGCTGTTTTTT

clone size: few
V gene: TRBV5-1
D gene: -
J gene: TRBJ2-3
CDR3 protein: CASSWPLAAASTDTQYF
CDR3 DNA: TGCGCCAGCAGCTGGCCCCTGGCGGCCGCTAGCACAGATACGCAGTATTTT

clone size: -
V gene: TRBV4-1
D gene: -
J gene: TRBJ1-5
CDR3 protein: CASSQTPYSNQPQHF
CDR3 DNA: TGCGCCAGCAGCCAAACACCGTATAGCAATCAGCCCCAGCATTTT